Listed below are T cell receptor beta chains from one sample, sequenced in a study of T cells after yellow fever vaccination. A single record per CDR3 protein comes from TCRdb applying MiXCR to the 5' RACE reads. The sample has around 310,000 distinct CDR3 sequences, 8.5% to 10% seen once. Sequenced material: PBMCs, taken on the day of the first yellow fever vaccination. The origin of the receptors is a man between 18 and 29 years old who received the YFV17D yellow fever vaccine. The CDR3 runs from the conserved cysteine through the conserved F or W. D genes are given only for firm matches. Clone size is given for some rows only: seen once, a few or many times, or a class if the clone is expanded.

D	J	size	V	CDR3	DNA
TRBD1	TRBJ1-2	few	TRBV12-3/TRBV12-4	CASSPQGNDYGYTF	TGTGCCAGCAGCCCACAGGGGAACGACTATGGCTACACCTTC
.	TRBJ1-1	few	TRBV4-3	CASSQDRSGGLYAFF	TGCGCCAGCAGCCAAGATCGATCGGGGGGCCTCTACGCTTTCTTT
TRBD1	TRBJ1-4	few	TRBV6-1	CASSSGQDAEKLFF	TGTGCCAGCAGTAGCGGACAGGACGCCGAAAAACTGTTTTTT
.	TRBJ2-1	once	TRBV5-1	CASSEWVSSYNEQFF	TGCGCCAGCAGCGAGTGGGTTAGCTCCTACAATGAGCAGTTCTTC
.	TRBJ2-1	.	TRBV7-3	CASSLQTGVQNNEQFF	TGTGCCAGCAGCCTCCAGACTGGAGTACAGAACAATGAGCAGTTCTTC
.	TRBJ2-7	.	TRBV11-3	CASSLIIRVPYEQYF	TGTGCCAGCAGCTTAATAATCAGGGTTCCCTACGAGCAGTACTTC
.	TRBJ1-1	few	TRBV6-5	CASSYRGPPSGEAFF	TGTGCCAGCAGTTACCGGGGGCCGCCTTCAGGTGAAGCTTTCTTT
.	TRBJ2-1	many	TRBV9	CASSNHPGLSNEQFF	TGTGCCAGCAGCAACCACCCTGGACTATCCAATGAGCAGTTCTTC
.	TRBJ2-2	many	TRBV12-3/TRBV12-4	CAGYTTGNTGELFF	TGTGCCGGCTACACGACAGGGAACACCGGGGAGCTGTTTTTT
TRBD2	TRBJ2-7	few	TRBV6-2/TRBV6-3	CASTEGLVYEQYF	TGTGCCAGCACCGAGGGACTAGTTTACGAGCAGTACTTC
.	TRBJ1-1	many	TRBV7-9	CASSPSGGGTEAFF	TGTGCCAGCAGCCCTAGTGGGGGAGGGACTGAAGCTTTCTTT
TRBD1	TRBJ1-5	few	TRBV24-1	CATSEIPGQDNQPQHF	TGTGCCACCAGTGAGATTCCGGGACAGGACAATCAGCCCCAGCATTTT
TRBD1	TRBJ2-7	few	TRBV27	CASSWVAGGPGQYF	TGTGCCAGCAGTTGGGTGGCAGGGGGCCCAGGGCAGTACTTC
.	TRBJ2-1	few	TRBV4-2	CASSQGPSDNEQFF	TGTGCCAGCAGCCAGGGACCCAGCGACAATGAGCAGTTCTTC
.	TRBJ1-4	few	TRBV9	CASSVWATNEKLFF	TGTGCCAGCAGCGTCTGGGCAACTAATGAAAAACTGTTTTTT
TRBD1	TRBJ2-5	.	TRBV5-1	CASSWAHRGEETQYF	TGCGCCAGCAGCTGGGCCCACAGGGGCGAAGAGACCCAGTACTTC
TRBD1	TRBJ2-7	many	TRBV5-1	CASSPQGGSYEQYF	TGCGCCAGCAGTCCACAGGGGGGATCCTACGAGCAGTACTTC
.	TRBJ2-4	.	TRBV4-2	CASGPGDSIRGNIQYF	TGTGCCAGCGGCCCTGGGGACTCGATAAGGGGAAACATTCAGTACTTC
.	TRBJ1-1	many	TRBV14	CASSQVGLGNTEAFF	TGTGCCAGCAGCCAAGTGGGGTTAGGGAACACTGAAGCTTTCTTT
TRBD1	TRBJ1-2	.	TRBV6-5	CASSYNEGAPGGYTF	TGTGCCAGCAGTTACAATGAGGGGGCGCCCGGTGGCTACACCTTC
.	TRBJ1-1	.	TRBV5-1	CASKEGQNTEAFF	TGCGCCAGCAAGGAGGGACAGAACACTGAAGCTTTCTTT
.	TRBJ1-3	few	TRBV7-2	CASSLVVTAGNTIYF	TGTGCCAGCAGCTTAGTCGTGACAGCCGGAAACACCATATATTTT
.	TRBJ1-1	.	TRBV5-1	CASSLRPGPGGLNTEAFF	TGCGCCAGCAGCTTGCGCCCAGGGCCTGGGGGCCTGAACACTGAAGCTTTCTTT
.	TRBJ2-5	many	TRBV5-1	CASSEIWETQYF	TGCGCCAGCAGCGAAATTTGGGAGACCCAGTACTTC
.	TRBJ2-1	.	TRBV7-2	CASSLDRTYNEQFF	TGTGCCAGCAGCTTAGACCGGACCTACAATGAGCAGTTCTTC
TRBD2	TRBJ2-6	.	TRBV5-4	CASSLSGGAGANVLTF	TGTGCCAGCAGCTTAAGCGGGGGGGCTGGGGCCAACGTCCTGACTTTC
TRBD1	TRBJ2-4	many	TRBV25-1	CASSDGGTGGHKNIQYF	TGTGCCAGCAGTGATGGGGGTACAGGGGGGCACAAAAACATTCAGTACTTC
TRBD2	TRBJ2-1	once	TRBV15	CATSREGGGVSSYNEQFF	TGTGCCACCAGCAGAGAGGGCGGGGGGGTGAGCTCCTACAATGAGCAGTTCTTC
.	TRBJ1-4	few	TRBV5-8	CASSLPETGTVNEKLFF	TGTGCCAGCAGCTTGCCCGAAACGGGAACGGTTAATGAAAAACTGTTTTTT
.	TRBJ2-2	.	TRBV5-1	CASSFDVTGELFF	TGCGCCAGCAGCTTTGACGTAACCGGGGAGCTGTTTTTT
.	TRBJ2-3	.	TRBV10-3	CATSDSGPDTQYF	TGTGCCACCTCCGACTCCGGCCCAGATACGCAGTATTTT
.	TRBJ1-2	.	TRBV18	CASSRDIKNYGYTF	TGTGCCAGCTCACGCGACATAAAAAACTATGGCTACACCTTC
.	TRBJ1-1	.	TRBV7-2	CASSYQASLNTEAFF	TGTGCCAGCAGCTATCAGGCGTCCCTGAACACTGAAGCTTTCTTT
.	TRBJ1-5	many	TRBV18	CASSPRHSGDKGQPQHF	TGTGCCAGCTCACCAAGGCATTCAGGAGACAAGGGTCAGCCCCAGCATTTT
.	TRBJ1-5	.	TRBV5-4	CASSLATYILNQPQHF	TGTGCCAGCAGCTTGGCCACTTACATCCTCAATCAGCCCCAGCATTTT
TRBD2	TRBJ2-3	.	TRBV4-3	CASSQGLAGRGTDTQYF	TGCGCCAGCAGCCAGGGACTAGCGGGGCGAGGGACAGATACGCAGTATTTT
.	TRBJ2-3	.	TRBV7-2	CASSLVVIGSSTDTQYF	TGTGCCAGCAGCTTAGTAGTTATCGGGTCAAGCACAGATACGCAGTATTTT
.	TRBJ2-1	many	TRBV29-1	CSVVRGFEQFF	TGCAGCGTTGTCAGGGGTTTTGAGCAGTTCTTC
.	TRBJ1-2	few	TRBV5-1	CASSLESGFNYGYTF	TGCGCCAGCAGCTTGGAGTCGGGTTTCAACTATGGCTACACCTTC
.	TRBJ2-3	few	TRBV9	CASSPWLGGASDTQYF	TGTGCCAGCAGCCCTTGGTTAGGGGGGGCCTCAGATACGCAGTATTTT
.	TRBJ2-7	many	TRBV6-2/TRBV6-3	CASSYLAYEQYF	TGTGCCAGCAGTTATCTGGCCTACGAGCAGTACTTC
.	TRBJ1-2	.	TRBV13	CASVSLSVANYGYTF	TGTGCCAGCGTCAGTTTGTCAGTCGCTAACTATGGCTACACCTTC
.	TRBJ2-2	.	TRBV19	CASSPQLGTGELFF	TGTGCCAGTAGTCCCCAGCTCGGCACCGGGGAGCTGTTTTTT